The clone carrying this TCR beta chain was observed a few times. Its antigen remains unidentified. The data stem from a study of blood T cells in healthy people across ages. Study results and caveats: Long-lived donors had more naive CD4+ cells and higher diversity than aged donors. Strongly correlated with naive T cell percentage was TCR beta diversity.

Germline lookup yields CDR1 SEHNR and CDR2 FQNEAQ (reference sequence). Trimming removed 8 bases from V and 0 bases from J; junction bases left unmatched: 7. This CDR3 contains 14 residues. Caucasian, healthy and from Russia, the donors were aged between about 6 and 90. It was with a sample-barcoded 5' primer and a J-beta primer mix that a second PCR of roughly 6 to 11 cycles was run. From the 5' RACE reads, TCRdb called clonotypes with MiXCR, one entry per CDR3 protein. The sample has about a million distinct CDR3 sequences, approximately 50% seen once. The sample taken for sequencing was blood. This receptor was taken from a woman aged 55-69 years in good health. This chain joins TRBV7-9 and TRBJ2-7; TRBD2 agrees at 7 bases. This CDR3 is CASALGGSSYEQYF. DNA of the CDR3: TGTGCCAGCGCTCTTGGCGGGAGCTCCTACGAGCAGTACTTC.